Sequencing of this T cell receptor (beta chain) was carried out in a study of identical twins. V was cut by 2 bases and J by 7 bases, with 15 bases left in between. There are 14 residues in the CDR3. Germline values: CDR1 SGHTA, CDR2 FQGNSA. TCRdb passed the 5' RACE reads through MiXCR, listing each CDR3 protein once. The table records fewer than 650,000 distinct CDR3 sequences, just over 7% of them present only once. For this clonotype: Its antigen is unknown.

Regarding the study as a whole: For cord blood, abundant beta clonotypes had fewer insertions, unlike memory repertoires, which showed none. Zero-insertion analyses could be partly confounded by invariant MAIT and iNKT cells.

These records were also assigned to another study, of yellow fever vaccine responses in identical twins. That publication notes: Reportedly, the response of twins' T cells to the vaccine seemed partly convergent, partly personalized.

Material: PBMCs. This sequence originates from a woman aged 18-35 years in good health. The chain links TRBV7-2 to TRBJ2-7; D is possibly TRBD2 (5 bases). The CDR3 sequence: CASSLRGSLREQYF. The DNA for the CDR3 is TGTGCCAGCAGCTTACGAGGGAGCCTTAGGGAGCAGTACTTC.